These T cell receptor beta chains were read from a single sample in a study of T cells after yellow fever vaccination. TCRdb reprocessed the 5' RACE reads via MiXCR and lists one record per CDR3 protein. The sample yields about 320,000 distinct CDR3 sequences, 3.5% to 5% seen once. Specimen: PBMCs, collected 15 days after the yellow fever booster vaccination. The receptors come from a man younger than 30 who received the YFV17D yellow fever vaccine. Each CDR3 is given with its conserved first and last residue. D genes are given only for firm matches. Rows give clone size only sometimes, using once, few, many, or a class for an expanded clone.

>many|NA|TRBV4-1|TRBJ2-5
CASSFEPTDAQETQYF
TGCGCCAGCAGCTTCGAACCGACCGACGCACAAGAGACCCAGTACTTC
>many|NA|TRBV6-5|TRBJ1-1
CASSYSRGRVTEAFF
TGTGCCAGCAGTTACTCTCGGGGGCGAGTAACTGAAGCTTTCTTT
>few|NA|TRBV5-5|TRBJ2-5
CASSFELETQYF
TGTGCCAGCAGCTTTGAGCTGGAGACCCAGTACTTC
>NA|NA|TRBV27|TRBJ1-6
CASRASYNSPLHF
TGTGCCTCAAGGGCGTCCTATAATTCACCCCTCCACTTT
>once|NA|TRBV19|TRBJ2-5
CASSSQGDSETQYF
TGTGCCAGTAGTTCCCAGGGTGATTCGGAGACCCAGTACTTC
>NA|NA|TRBV28|TRBJ2-1
CASSHSYVPYEQFF
TGTGCCAGCAGCCACTCCTACGTCCCGTATGAGCAGTTCTTC
>NA|NA|TRBV7-2|TRBJ2-2
CASSFGRATGELFF
TGTGCCAGCAGCTTTGGCCGGGCCACCGGGGAGCTGTTTTTT
>many|NA|TRBV7-3|TRBJ2-3
CASSSGLSTDTQYF
TGTGCCAGCAGCTCGGGACTTAGCACAGATACGCAGTATTTT
>many|TRBD1|TRBV7-9|TRBJ1-2
CASSADRGYGYTF
TGTGCCAGCAGCGCGGACAGGGGATATGGCTACACCTTC
>many|TRBD1|TRBV7-9|TRBJ1-2
CASSSANRGRSGYTF
TGTGCCAGCAGCTCCGCAAACAGGGGGCGAAGTGGCTACACCTTC
>once|NA|TRBV5-1|TRBJ1-1
CASSLGGGGYSDTEAFF
TGCGCCAGCAGCTTGGGGGGAGGTGGATACAGCGACACTGAAGCTTTCTTT
>many|TRBD2|TRBV5-6|TRBJ2-3
CASSLAAGAPTDTQYF
TGTGCCAGCAGCTTGGCAGCGGGGGCGCCCACAGATACGCAGTATTTT
>many|NA|TRBV20-1|TRBJ2-3
CSSPSSLGVTQYF
TGCAGTTCCCCCTCCTCCCTTGGGGTTACGCAGTATTTT
>NA|TRBD1|TRBV5-1|TRBJ2-1
CASSLQGATDNEQFF
TGCGCCAGCAGCTTACAGGGGGCGACTGATAATGAGCAGTTCTTC
>few|NA|TRBV7-3|TRBJ2-2
CASSLNTVGELFF
TGTGCCAGCAGCTTAAACACAGTCGGGGAGCTGTTTTTT
>many|NA|TRBV15|TRBJ1-2
CATSRGYGYTF
TGTGCCACCAGCAGGGGGTATGGCTACACCTTC
>many|NA|TRBV29-1|TRBJ1-2
CSVYTGYGYTF
TGCAGCGTCTACACAGGCTATGGCTACACCTTC
>few|NA|TRBV4-3|TRBJ2-3
CASSQEAADTQYF
TGCGCCAGCAGCCAAGAAGCGGCAGATACGCAGTATTTT
>many|NA|TRBV7-9|TRBJ2-3
CASSLVETGYTDTQYF
TGTGCCAGCAGCTTAGTGGAGACGGGCTACACAGATACGCAGTATTTT
>many|NA|TRBV12-3/TRBV12-4|TRBJ2-1
CASNRRVPYNEQFF
TGTGCCAGCAACCGCCGGGTGCCCTACAATGAGCAGTTCTTC
>many|NA|TRBV9|TRBJ1-1
CASSPRSEDTEAFF
TGTGCCAGCAGCCCGAGGAGTGAAGACACTGAAGCTTTCTTT
>few|TRBD2|TRBV20-1|TRBJ2-3
CSARAGTSGGTDTQYF
TGCAGTGCTAGAGCCGGGACTAGCGGGGGGACTGATACGCAGTATTTT
>many|NA|TRBV30|TRBJ1-5
CAWSTDTGLNQPQHF
TGTGCCTGGAGTACAGATACAGGGCTCAATCAGCCCCAGCATTTT
>NA|TRBD2|TRBV6-6|TRBJ2-1
CASSSGLAGGLVLVEEQFF
TGTGCCAGCAGTTCCGGACTAGCGGGGGGGCTTGTCCTTGTCGAAGAGCAGTTCTTC
>many|TRBD2|TRBV27|TRBJ2-5
CASSTLAGVQETQYF
TGTGCCAGCAGTACCCTAGCGGGGGTTCAAGAGACCCAGTACTTC
>few|NA|TRBV24-1|TRBJ1-1
CATSDLENTEAFF
TGTGCCACCAGTGATTTGGAGAACACTGAAGCTTTCTTT
>many|NA|TRBV9|TRBJ2-1
CASSVAGDSYNEQFF
TGTGCCAGCAGCGTAGCGGGGGACTCCTACAATGAGCAGTTCTTC
>many|TRBD2|TRBV2|TRBJ2-1
CANRLAGAYNEQFF
TGTGCCAACAGACTAGCTGGGGCCTACAATGAGCAGTTCTTC
>many|NA|TRBV2|TRBJ2-1
CASRGYNEQFF
TGTGCCAGCCGTGGGTACAATGAGCAGTTCTTC
>few|NA|TRBV7-9|TRBJ2-1
CASSRRTGRDYNEQFF
TGTGCCAGCAGCCGCCGAACCGGGCGAGACTACAATGAGCAGTTCTTC
>many|NA|TRBV12-3/TRBV12-4|TRBJ1-4
CASSLTGQVEKLFF
TGTGCCAGCAGTTTAACGGGACAAGTAGAAAAACTGTTTTTT
>many|TRBD1|TRBV20-1|TRBJ1-6
CSARDRQGGNSPLHF
TGCAGTGCTAGAGATCGACAGGGGGGGAATTCACCCCTCCACTTT
>NA|NA|TRBV19|TRBJ2-7
CASSATTYEQYF
TGTGCCAGTAGTGCGACCACCTACGAGCAGTACTTC
>many|TRBD1|TRBV5-1|TRBJ1-2
CASSPLPGQGAGGYTF
TGCGCCAGCAGCCCGTTACCGGGACAGGGAGCAGGAGGCTACACCTTC
>NA|NA|TRBV7-2|TRBJ2-2
CASSLGWDTGELFF
TGTGCCAGCAGCTTAGGTTGGGACACCGGGGAGCTGTTTTTT
>NA|TRBD2|TRBV20-1|TRBJ2-6
CSARDPVLRGGSGANVLTF
TGCAGTGCTAGAGACCCAGTTTTGCGGGGGGGCTCTGGGGCCAACGTCCTGACTTTC
>NA|NA|TRBV10-3|TRBJ2-3
CAISEQVTDTQYF
TGTGCCATCAGTGAGCAGGTTACAGATACGCAGTATTTT
>NA|TRBD2|TRBV4-3|TRBJ2-3
CASSQDSIAGGTSTDTQYF
TGCGCCAGCAGCCAAGATAGTATAGCGGGGGGAACTAGCACAGATACGCAGTATTTT
>many|NA|TRBV10-3|TRBJ1-4
CAISDRATNEKLFF
TGTGCCATCAGTGACAGGGCAACTAATGAAAAACTGTTTTTT
>NA|NA|TRBV6-2/TRBV6-3|TRBJ1-2
CASSYSGHNGYTF
TGTGCCAGCAGTTACTCCGGCCATAATGGCTACACCTTC
>many|NA|TRBV15|TRBJ2-7
CATSEGRGVSYEQYF
TGTGCCACCAGCGAGGGCAGGGGAGTTTCCTACGAGCAGTACTTC
>many|NA|TRBV7-2|TRBJ2-1
CASSFMSEQFF
TGTGCCAGCAGCTTTATGAGTGAGCAGTTCTTC
>few|NA|TRBV20-1|TRBJ2-7
CSASPDPYEQYF
TGCAGTGCTAGTCCCGATCCCTACGAGCAGTACTTC
>many|NA|TRBV10-3|TRBJ1-1
CAINAAPGTEAFF
TGTGCCATCAACGCGGCCCCGGGGACTGAAGCTTTCTTT
>NA|NA|TRBV6-6|TRBJ2-7
CASSYPSDSYEQYF
TGTGCCAGCAGTTACCCTTCCGACTCCTACGAGCAGTACTTC
>many|NA|TRBV5-6|TRBJ1-2
CASSGDGYGYTF
TGTGCCAGCAGCGGGGACGGCTATGGCTACACCTTC
>few|NA|TRBV12-3/TRBV12-4|TRBJ1-5
CASSLIYRQGSGRNQPQHF
TGTGCCAGCAGTTTAATCTACCGACAAGGATCCGGGCGCAATCAGCCCCAGCATTTT
>many|NA|TRBV5-4|TRBJ2-1
CASSLEQGLGSYNEQFF
TGTGCCAGCAGCTTAGAACAGGGACTGGGCTCCTACAATGAGCAGTTCTTC
>many|TRBD2|TRBV7-9|TRBJ2-3
CASSLALLAGPEGGTDTQYF
TGTGCCAGCAGCTTAGCGCTATTAGCGGGGCCGGAGGGAGGCACAGATACGCAGTATTTT
>few|NA|TRBV27|TRBJ2-2
CASAWASTNTGELFF
TGTGCCAGCGCGTGGGCGTCGACGAACACCGGGGAGCTGTTTTTT
>NA|TRBD1|TRBV3-1|TRBJ2-1
CASSHWDRAPAEQFF
TGTGCCAGCAGCCATTGGGACAGGGCGCCCGCTGAGCAGTTCTTC
>few|TRBD2|TRBV7-2|TRBJ2-7
CASSSRLAGTYEQYF
TGTGCCAGCAGCTCCCGACTAGCGGGGACCTACGAGCAGTACTTC
>many|TRBD1|TRBV7-9|TRBJ1-3
CASSQIGQGDPGNTIYF
TGTGCCAGCAGTCAGATAGGACAGGGGGATCCTGGAAACACCATATATTTT
>many|NA|TRBV24-1|TRBJ2-2
CATSDFGTGELFF
TGTGCCACCAGTGATTTCGGCACCGGGGAGCTGTTTTTT
>many|NA|TRBV12-5|TRBJ2-2
CASYNTGELFF
TGTGCTAGTTATAACACCGGGGAGCTGTTTTTT